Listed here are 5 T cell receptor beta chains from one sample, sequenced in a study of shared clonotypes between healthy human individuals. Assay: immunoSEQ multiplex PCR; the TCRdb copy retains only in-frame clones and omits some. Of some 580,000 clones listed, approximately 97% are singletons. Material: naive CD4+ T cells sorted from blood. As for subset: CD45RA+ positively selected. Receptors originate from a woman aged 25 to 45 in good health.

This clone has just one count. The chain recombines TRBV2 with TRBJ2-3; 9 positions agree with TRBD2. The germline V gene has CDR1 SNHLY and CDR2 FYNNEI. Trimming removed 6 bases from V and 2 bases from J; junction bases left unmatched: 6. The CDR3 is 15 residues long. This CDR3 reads CASSPTSGYTDTQYF. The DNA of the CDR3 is TGTGCCAGCAGCCCGACTAGCGGATACACAGATACGCAGTATTTT.

CDR3 sequence (DNA): TGTGCCTGCTCAGTTTTCAGTACCGGGGAGCTGTTTTTT. Protein sequence: CACSVFSTGELFF. The V and J genes are TRBV30 and TRBJ2-2; no reliable D call. There are 13 residues in the CDR3. Germline V gene data show CDR1 as GTSNPN and CDR2 as SVGIG (reference sequence). V was trimmed by 6 bases and J by 5 bases, leaving 13 bases between them.

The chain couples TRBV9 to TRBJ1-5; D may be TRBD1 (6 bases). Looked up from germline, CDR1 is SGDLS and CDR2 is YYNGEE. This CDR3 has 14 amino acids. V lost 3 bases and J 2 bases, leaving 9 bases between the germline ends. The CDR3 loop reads CASSEYRGNQPQHF. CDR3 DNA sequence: TGTGCCAGCAGCGAGTACAGGGGCAATCAGCCCCAGCATTTT.

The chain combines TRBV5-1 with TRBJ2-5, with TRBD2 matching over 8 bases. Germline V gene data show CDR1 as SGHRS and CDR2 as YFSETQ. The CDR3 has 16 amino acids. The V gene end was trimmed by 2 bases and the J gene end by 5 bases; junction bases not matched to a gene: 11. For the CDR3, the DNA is TGCGCCAGCAGCTTCAGCTTAGCGGGGCCCGGGGAGACCCAGTACTTC. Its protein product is CASSFSLAGPGETQYF. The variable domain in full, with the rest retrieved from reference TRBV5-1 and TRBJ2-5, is KAGVTQTPRYLIKTRGQQVTLSCSPISGHRSVSWYQQTPGQGLQFLFEYFSETQRNKGNFPGRFSGRQFSNSRSEMNVSTLELGDSALYLCASSFSLAGPGETQYFGPGTRLLVL.

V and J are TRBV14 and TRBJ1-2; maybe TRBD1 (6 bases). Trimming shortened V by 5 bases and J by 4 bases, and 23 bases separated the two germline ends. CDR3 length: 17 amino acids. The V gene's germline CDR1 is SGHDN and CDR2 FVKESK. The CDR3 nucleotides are TGTGCCAGCAGCGGGGGACGAGGGGGGACGCGCTCCTATGGCTACACCTTC. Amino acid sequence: CASSGGRGGTRSYGYTF.